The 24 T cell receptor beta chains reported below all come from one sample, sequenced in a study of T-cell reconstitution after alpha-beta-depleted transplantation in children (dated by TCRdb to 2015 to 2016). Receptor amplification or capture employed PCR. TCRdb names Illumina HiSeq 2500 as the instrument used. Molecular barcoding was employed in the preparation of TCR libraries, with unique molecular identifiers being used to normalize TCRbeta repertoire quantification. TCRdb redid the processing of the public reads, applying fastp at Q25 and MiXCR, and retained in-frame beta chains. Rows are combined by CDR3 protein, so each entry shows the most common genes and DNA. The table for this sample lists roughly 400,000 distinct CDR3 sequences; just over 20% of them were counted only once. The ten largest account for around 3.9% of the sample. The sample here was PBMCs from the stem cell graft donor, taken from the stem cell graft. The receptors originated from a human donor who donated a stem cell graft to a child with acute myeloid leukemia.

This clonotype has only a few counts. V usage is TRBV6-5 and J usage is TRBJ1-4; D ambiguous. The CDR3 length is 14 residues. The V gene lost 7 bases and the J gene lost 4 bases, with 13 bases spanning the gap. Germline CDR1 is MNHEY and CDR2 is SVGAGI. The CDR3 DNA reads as TGTGCCAGCACCGCCAGGTCCTTTAATGAAAAACTGTTTTTT. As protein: CASTARSFNEKLFF.

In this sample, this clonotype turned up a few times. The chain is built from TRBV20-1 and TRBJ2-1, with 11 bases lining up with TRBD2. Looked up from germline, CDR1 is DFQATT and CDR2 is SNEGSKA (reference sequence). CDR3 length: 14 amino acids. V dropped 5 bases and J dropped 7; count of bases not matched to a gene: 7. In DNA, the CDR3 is TGCAGTGCTGTACTAGCGGGAGTGGGTAATGAGCAGTTCTTC. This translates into CSAVLAGVGNEQFF.

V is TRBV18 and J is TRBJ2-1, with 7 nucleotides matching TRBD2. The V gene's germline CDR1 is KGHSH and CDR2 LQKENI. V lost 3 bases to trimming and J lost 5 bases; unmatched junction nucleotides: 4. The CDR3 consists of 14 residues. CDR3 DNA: TGTGCCAGCTCACCCCTCGGACTAGACAATGAGCAGTTCTTC. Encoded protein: CASSPLGLDNEQFF.

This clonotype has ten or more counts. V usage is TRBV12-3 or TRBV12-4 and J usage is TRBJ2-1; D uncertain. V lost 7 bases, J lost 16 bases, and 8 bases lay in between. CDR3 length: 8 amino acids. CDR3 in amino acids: CASTLAFF. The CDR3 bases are TGTGCCAGCACCCTGGCCTTCTTC.

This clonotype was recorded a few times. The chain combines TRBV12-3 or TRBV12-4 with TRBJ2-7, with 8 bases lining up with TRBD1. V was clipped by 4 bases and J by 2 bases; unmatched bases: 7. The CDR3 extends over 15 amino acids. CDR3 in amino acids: CASSSHGQGAYEQYF. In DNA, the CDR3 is TGTGCCAGCAGTTCCCACGGACAGGGAGCCTACGAGCAGTACTTC.

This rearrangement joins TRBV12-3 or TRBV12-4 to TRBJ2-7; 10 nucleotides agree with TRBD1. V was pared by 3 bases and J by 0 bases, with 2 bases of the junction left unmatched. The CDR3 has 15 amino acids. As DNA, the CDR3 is TGTGCCAGCAGTTTTGGGACAGGGGTCTCCTACGAGCAGTACTTC. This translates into CASSFGTGVSYEQYF.

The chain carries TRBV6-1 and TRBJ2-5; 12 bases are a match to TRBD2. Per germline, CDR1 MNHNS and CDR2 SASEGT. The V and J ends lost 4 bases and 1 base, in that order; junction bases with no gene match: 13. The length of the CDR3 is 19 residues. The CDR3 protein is CASSVLLTSGSFGQETQYF. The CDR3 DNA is TGTGCCAGCAGTGTGCTCCTGACTAGCGGGAGTTTTGGCCAAGAGACCCAGTACTTC.

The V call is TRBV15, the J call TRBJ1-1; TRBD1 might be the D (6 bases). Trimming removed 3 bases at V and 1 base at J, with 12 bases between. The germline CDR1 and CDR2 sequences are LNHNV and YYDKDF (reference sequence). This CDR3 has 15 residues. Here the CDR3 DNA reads TGTGCCACCAGCAGGGGACACAAAAGGAACACTGAAGCTTTCTTT. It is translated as CATSRGHKRNTEAFF.

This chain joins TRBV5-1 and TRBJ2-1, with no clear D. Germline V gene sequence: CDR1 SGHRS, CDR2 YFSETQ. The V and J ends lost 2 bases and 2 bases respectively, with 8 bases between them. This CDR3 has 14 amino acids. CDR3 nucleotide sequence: TGCGCCAGCAGCTTCCCCCGAACCTACAATGAGCAGTTCTTC. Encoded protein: CASSFPRTYNEQFF.

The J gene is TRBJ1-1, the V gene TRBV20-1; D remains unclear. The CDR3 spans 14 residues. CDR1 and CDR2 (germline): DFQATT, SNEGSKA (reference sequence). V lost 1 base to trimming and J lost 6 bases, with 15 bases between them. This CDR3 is CSARGHARFSEAFF. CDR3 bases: TGCAGTGCTAGAGGCCATGCTCGGTTCTCTGAAGCTTTCTTT.

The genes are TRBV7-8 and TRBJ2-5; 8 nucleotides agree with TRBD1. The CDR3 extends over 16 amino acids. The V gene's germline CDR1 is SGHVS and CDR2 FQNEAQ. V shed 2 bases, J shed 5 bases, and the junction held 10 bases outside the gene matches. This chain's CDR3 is CASSLNQDRAGETQYF. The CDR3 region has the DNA TGTGCCAGCAGCTTAAACCAGGACAGGGCGGGGGAGACCCAGTACTTC.

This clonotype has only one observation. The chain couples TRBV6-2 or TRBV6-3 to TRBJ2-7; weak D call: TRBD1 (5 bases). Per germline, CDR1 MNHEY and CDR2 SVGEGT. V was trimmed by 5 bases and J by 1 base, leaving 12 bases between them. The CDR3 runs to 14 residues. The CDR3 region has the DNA TGTGCCAGCAGTCCACAGGCTTCTTCCTACGAGCAGTACTTC. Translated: CASSPQASSYEQYF.

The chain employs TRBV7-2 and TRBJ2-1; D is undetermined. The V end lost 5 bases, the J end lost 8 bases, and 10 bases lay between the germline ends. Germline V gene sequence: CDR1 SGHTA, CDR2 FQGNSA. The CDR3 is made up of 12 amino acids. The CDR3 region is CASSVRIYEQFF. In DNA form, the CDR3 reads TGTGCCAGCAGCGTCCGTATCTATGAGCAGTTCTTC.

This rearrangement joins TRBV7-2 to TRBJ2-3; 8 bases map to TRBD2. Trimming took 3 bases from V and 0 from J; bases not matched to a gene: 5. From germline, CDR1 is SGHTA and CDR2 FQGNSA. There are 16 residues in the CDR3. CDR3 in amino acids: CASSFDSGASTDTQYF. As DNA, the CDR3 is TGTGCCAGCAGCTTTGATAGCGGGGCAAGCACAGATACGCAGTATTTT. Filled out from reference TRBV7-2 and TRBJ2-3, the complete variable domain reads GAGVSQSPSNKVTEKGKDVELRCDPISGHTALYWYRQSLGQGLEFLIYFQGNSAPDKSGLPSDRFSAERTGGSVSTLTIQRTQQEDSAVYLCASSFDSGASTDTQYFGPGTRLTVL.

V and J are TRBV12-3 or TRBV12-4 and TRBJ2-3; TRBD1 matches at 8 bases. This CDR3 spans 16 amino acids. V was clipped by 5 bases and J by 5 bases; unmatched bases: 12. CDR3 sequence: CASSQGAQSREDTQYF. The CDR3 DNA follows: TGTGCCAGCAGTCAGGGGGCCCAAAGCAGGGAAGATACGCAGTATTTT.

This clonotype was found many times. The CDR3 is CASSLGPDRKSYEQYF. The CDR3 DNA sequence: TGTGCCAGCAGCTTAGGGCCGGACAGGAAATCCTACGAGCAGTACTTC. This chain links TRBV7-9 with TRBJ2-7; 7 nucleotides agree with TRBD1. The CDR3 has 16 amino acids. Germline V lookup: CDR1 SEHNR, CDR2 FQNEAQ (reference sequence). V lost 1 base to trimming and J lost 1 base; unmatched junction nucleotides: 7. The variable domain in full, with the rest retrieved from reference TRBV7-9 and TRBJ2-7, is DTGVSQNPRHKITKRGQNVTFRCDPISEHNRLYWYRQTLGQGPEFLTYFQNEAQLEKSRLLSDRFSAERPKGSFSTLEIQRTEQGDSAMYLCASSLGPDRKSYEQYFGPGTRLTVT.

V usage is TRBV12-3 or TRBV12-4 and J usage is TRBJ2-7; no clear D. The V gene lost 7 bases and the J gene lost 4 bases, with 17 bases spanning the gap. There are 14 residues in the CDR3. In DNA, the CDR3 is TGTGCCAGCACTCATTGGGGAATCAAATACGAGCAGTACTTC. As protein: CASTHWGIKYEQYF.

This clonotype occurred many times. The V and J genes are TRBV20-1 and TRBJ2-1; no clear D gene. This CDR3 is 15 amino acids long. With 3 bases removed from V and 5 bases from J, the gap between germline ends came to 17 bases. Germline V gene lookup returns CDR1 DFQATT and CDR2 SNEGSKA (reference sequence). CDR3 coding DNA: TGCAGTGCTAGTCCCCTGGGCGTAGACCACAATGAGCAGTTCTTC. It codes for CSASPLGVDHNEQFF.

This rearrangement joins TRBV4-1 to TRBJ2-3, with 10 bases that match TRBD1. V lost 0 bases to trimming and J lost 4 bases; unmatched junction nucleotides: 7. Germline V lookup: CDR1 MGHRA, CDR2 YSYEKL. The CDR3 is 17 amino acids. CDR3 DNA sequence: TGCGCCAGCAGCCAAGAACCAGAAGGGACAGGGGCAGATACGCAGTATTTT. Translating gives CASSQEPEGTGADTQYF.

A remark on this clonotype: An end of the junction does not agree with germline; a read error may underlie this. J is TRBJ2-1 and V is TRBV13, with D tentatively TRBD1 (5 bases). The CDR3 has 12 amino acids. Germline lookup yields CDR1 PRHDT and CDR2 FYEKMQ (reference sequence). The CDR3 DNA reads TGTGCCAGCAGCTTGGGGCGCTATGAGCGAATCTTC. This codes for CASSLGRYERIF.

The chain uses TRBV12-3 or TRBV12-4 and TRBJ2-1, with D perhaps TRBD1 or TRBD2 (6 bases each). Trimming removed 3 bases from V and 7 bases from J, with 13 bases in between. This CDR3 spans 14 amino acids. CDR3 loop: CASSFRGGGNEQFF. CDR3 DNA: TGTGCCAGCAGTTTTCGAGGAGGGGGTAATGAGCAGTTCTTC.

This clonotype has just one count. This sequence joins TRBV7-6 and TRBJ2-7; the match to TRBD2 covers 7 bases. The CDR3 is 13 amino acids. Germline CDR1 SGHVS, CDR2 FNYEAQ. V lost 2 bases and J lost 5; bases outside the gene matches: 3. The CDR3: CASSLNREDEQYF. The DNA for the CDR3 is TGTGCCAGCAGCTTAAATCGGGAGGACGAGCAGTACTTC. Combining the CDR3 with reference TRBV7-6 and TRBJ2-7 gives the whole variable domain GAGVSQSPRYKVTKRGQDVALRCDPISGHVSLYWYRQALGQGPEFLTYFNYEAQQDKSGLPNDRFSAERPEGSISTLTIQRTEQRDSAMYRCASSLNREDEQYFGPGTRLTVT.

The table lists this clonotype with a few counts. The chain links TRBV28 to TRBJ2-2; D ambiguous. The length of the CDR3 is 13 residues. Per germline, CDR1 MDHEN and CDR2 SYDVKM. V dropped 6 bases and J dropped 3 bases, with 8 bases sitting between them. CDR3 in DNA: TGTGCCAGCAGGCTACAAGACACCGGGGAGCTGTTTTTT. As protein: CASRLQDTGELFF.

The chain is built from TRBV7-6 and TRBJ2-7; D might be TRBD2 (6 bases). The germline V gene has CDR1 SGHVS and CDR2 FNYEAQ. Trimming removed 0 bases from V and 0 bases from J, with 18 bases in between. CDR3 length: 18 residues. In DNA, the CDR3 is TGTGCCAGCAGCTTAGCCGGGGGATCGCGGGATTACTCCTACGAGCAGTACTTC. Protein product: CASSLAGGSRDYSYEQYF.